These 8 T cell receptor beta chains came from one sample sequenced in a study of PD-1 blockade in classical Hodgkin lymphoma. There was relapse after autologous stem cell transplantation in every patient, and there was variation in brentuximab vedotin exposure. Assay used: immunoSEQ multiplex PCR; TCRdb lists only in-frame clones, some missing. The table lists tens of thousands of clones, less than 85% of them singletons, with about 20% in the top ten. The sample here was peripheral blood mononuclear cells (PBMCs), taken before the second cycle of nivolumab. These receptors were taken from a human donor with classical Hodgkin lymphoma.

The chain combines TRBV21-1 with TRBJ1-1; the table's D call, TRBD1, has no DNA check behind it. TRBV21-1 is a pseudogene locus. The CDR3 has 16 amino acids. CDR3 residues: CASSKEDSPMNTEAFF. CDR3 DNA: TGTGCCAGCAGCAAGGAGGACAGCCCTATGAACACTGAAGCTTTCTTT.

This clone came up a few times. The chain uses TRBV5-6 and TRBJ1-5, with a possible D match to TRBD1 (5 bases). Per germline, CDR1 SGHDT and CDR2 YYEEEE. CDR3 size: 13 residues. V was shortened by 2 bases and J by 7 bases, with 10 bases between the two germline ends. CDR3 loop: CASSLGVGQPQHF. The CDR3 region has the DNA TGTGCCAGCAGCTTAGGGGTAGGACAGCCCCAGCATTTT.

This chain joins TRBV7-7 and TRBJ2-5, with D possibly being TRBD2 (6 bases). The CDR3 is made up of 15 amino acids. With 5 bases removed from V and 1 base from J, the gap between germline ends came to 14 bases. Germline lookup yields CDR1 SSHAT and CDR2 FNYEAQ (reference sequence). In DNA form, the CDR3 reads TGTGCCAGCAGCCCACGTCGGGGGAGCCAAGAGACCCAGTACTTC. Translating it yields CASSPRRGSQETQYF. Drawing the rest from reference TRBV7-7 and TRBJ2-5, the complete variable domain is GAGVSQSPRYKVTKRGQDVTLRCDPISSHATLYWYQQALGQGPEFLTYFNYEAQPDKSGLPSDRFSAERPEGSISTLTIQRTEQRDSAMYRCASSPRRGSQETQYFGPGTRLLVL.

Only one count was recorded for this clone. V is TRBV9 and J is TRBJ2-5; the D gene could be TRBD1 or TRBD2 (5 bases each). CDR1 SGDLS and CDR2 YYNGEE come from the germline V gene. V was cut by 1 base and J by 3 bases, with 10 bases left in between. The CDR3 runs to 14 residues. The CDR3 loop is CASSVSGTEETQYF. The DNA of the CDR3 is TGTGCCAGCAGCGTATCTGGGACGGAAGAGACCCAGTACTTC.

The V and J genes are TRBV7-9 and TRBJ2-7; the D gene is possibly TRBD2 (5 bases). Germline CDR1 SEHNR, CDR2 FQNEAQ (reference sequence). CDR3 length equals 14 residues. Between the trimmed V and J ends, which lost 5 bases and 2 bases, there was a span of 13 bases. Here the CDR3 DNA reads TGTGCCAGCAGCCCACCGGCGGGTCCCTACGAGCAGTACTTC. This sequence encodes CASSPPAGPYEQYF.

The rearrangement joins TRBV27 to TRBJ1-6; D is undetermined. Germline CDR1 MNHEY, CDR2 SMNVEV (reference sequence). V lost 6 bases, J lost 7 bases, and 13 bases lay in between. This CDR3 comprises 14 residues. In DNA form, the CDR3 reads TGTGCCAGCAGAGAGGCAATCCTAAATTCACCCCTCCACTTT. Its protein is CASREAILNSPLHF.

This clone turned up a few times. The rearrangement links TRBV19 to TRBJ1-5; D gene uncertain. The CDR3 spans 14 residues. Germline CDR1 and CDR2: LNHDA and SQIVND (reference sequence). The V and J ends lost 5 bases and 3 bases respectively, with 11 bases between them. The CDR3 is CASSVGQSNQPQHF. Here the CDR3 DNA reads TGTGCCAGTAGTGTCGGGCAGTCCAATCAGCCCCAGCATTTT. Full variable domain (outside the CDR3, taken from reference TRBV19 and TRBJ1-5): DGGITQSPKYLFRKEGQNVTLSCEQNLNHDAMYWYRQDPGQGLRLIYYSQIVNDFQKGDIAEGYSVSREKKESFPLTVTSAQKNPTAFYLCASSVGQSNQPQHFGDGTRLSIL.

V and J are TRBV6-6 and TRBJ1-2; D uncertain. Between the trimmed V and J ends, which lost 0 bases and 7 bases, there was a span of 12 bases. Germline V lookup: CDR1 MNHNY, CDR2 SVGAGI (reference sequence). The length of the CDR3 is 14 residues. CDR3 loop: CASSYSKGVAGYTF. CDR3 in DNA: TGTGCCAGCAGTTACTCCAAGGGAGTGGCTGGCTACACCTTC.